These 20 T cell receptor beta chains were all obtained from the same sample, sequenced in a study of CD8 T cells in Susac syndrome. Reverse transcription of about 0.45 to 1 ug RNA used random hexamers. TCRdb itself ran the immunoSEQ multiplex PCR reads through MiXCR, one entry per CDR3 protein. The table lists 100,000 to 150,000 distinct CDR3 sequences, roughly 80% of them singletons, with 0.45% to 0.65% in the top ten. Material for sequencing was CD8+ T cells from PBMCs. These receptors originate from a human donor with multiple sclerosis.

The rearrangement joins TRBV28 to TRBJ2-6; the D gene is possibly TRBD1 (5 bases). V gave up 6 bases and J gave up 0 bases, with 15 bases separating them. Germline assignment: CDR1 MDHEN and CDR2 SYDVKM. This CDR3 comprises 17 residues. The CDR3 DNA sequence: TGTGCCAGCAGGCAGGCAGGGCCCTACTCTGGGGCCAACGTCCTGACTTTC. Its protein product is CASRQAGPYSGANVLTF.

The rearrangement joins TRBV10-3 to TRBJ1-1; TRBD1 is a possible D gene (6 bases). Germline-derived CDR1 and CDR2 are ENHRY and SYGVKD. V was pared by 11 bases and J by 4 bases, with 14 bases between. There are 12 residues in the CDR3. This chain's CDR3 is CAAEGGGTEAFF. In DNA, the CDR3 is TGTGCCGCGGAGGGGGGAGGCACTGAAGCTTTCTTT.

The chain carries TRBV5-1 and TRBJ2-6, with 8 bases aligning to TRBD1. Germline V gene lookup returns CDR1 SGHRS and CDR2 YFSETQ. Trimming at V came to 6 bases and at J to 1 base, leaving 9 bases not matched to a gene. The CDR3 is 17 residues long. The CDR3 DNA sequence: TGCGCCAGCACTGGGGACAGGTGGGGATCTGGGGCCAACGTCCTGACTTTC. Encoded protein: CASTGDRWGSGANVLTF.

The rearrangement joins TRBV13 to TRBJ1-2; D is possibly TRBD1 (5 bases). The V and J ends lost 5 bases and 2 bases respectively, with 15 bases between them. This CDR3 region has 15 residues. From germline, CDR1 is PRHDT and CDR2 FYEKMQ (reference sequence). CDR3: CASSPVGTGNYGYTF. CDR3 in DNA: TGTGCCAGCAGCCCCGTGGGAACAGGAAACTATGGCTACACCTTC.

The chain couples TRBV16 to TRBJ2-7; tentatively, D is TRBD1 or TRBD2 (5 bases each). The germline gives CDR1 KGHSY, CDR2 FQNENV. The germline V and J ends were trimmed by 4 bases and 1 base, with 14 bases remaining between them. The CDR3 has 15 residues. CDR3 in amino acids: CASSPVGDGSYEQYF. In nucleotides, the CDR3 is TGTGCCAGCAGCCCCGTCGGGGACGGGTCCTACGAGCAGTACTTC.

This clonotype was seen a handful of times. V gene TRBV4-1 combines with J gene TRBJ2-1, with 7 nucleotides matching TRBD2. With 0 bases clipped from V and 2 bases from J, the junction kept 7 bases outside the gene matches. This CDR3 is built from 17 residues. Germline assignment: CDR1 MGHRA and CDR2 YSYEKL. Here the CDR3 reads CASSQESSGPTYNEQFF. The CDR3 DNA is TGCGCCAGCAGCCAAGAGTCTAGCGGCCCGACCTACAATGAGCAGTTCTTC.

The chain couples TRBV12-3 or TRBV12-4 to TRBJ1-1; TRBD1 is a possible D gene (5 bases). The ends were cut back, 3 bases at V and 3 bases at J, with 8 bases in the middle. The CDR3 loop spans 13 amino acids. CDR3 bases: TGTGCCAGCAGTTTGGGGGTGTACACTGAAGCTTTCTTT. Protein: CASSLGVYTEAFF.

This chain joins TRBV4-1 and TRBJ2-3; TRBD2 matches 8 bases. The CDR3 runs 13 residues. Germline loops: CDR1 MGHRA, CDR2 YSYEKL. Losses at the gene ends were 3 bases for V and 4 bases for J; bases not matched to a gene: 0. CDR3 amino acids: CASSQTSADTQYF. CDR3 DNA: TGCGCCAGCAGCCAGACTAGCGCAGATACGCAGTATTTT.

CDR3 sequence: CASSTLAGTDTQYF. The CDR3 region has the DNA TGTGCCAGCAGCACCTTAGCGGGAACAGATACGCAGTATTTT. This chain uses TRBV9 with TRBJ2-3; 8 bases line up with TRBD2. V shed 4 bases and J 3 bases; nucleotides not matched to a gene: 4. CDR1 SGDLS and CDR2 YYNGEE come from the germline V gene. CDR3 size: 14 residues. The full variable domain, completed using reference TRBV9 and TRBJ2-3, is DSGVTQTPKHLITATGQRVTLRCSPRSGDLSVYWYQQSLDQGLQFLIQYYNGEERAKGNILERFSAQQFPDLHSELNLSSLELGDSALYFCASSTLAGTDTQYFGPGTRLTVL.

J is TRBJ2-7 and V is TRBV7-9; no firm D call. With 5 bases removed from V and 7 bases from J, the gap between germline ends came to 15 bases. Germline V gives CDR1 SEHNR, CDR2 FQNEAQ (reference sequence). CDR3 length equals 13 residues. In DNA form, the CDR3 reads TGTGCCAGCAGCCACCCCTCTGAAGAGGAGCAGTACTTC. Its translation: CASSHPSEEEQYF.

The genes are TRBV3-1 and TRBJ2-7; D remains unclear. V dropped 5 bases and J dropped 5 bases, with 22 bases sitting between them. Germline CDR1 and CDR2: LGHDT and YNNKEL (reference sequence). The CDR3 covers 16 residues. CDR3 sequence (DNA): TGTGCCAGCAGCTCTGTCGATCATTTCGTGTTAGACGAGCAGTACTTC. This sequence encodes CASSSVDHFVLDEQYF.

V and J are TRBV18 and TRBJ1-1; tentative D call: TRBD1 (6 bases). This CDR3 spans 16 amino acids. Germline V lookup: CDR1 KGHSH, CDR2 LQKENI. The germline V and J ends were trimmed by 2 bases and 5 bases, with 18 bases remaining between them. CDR3: CASSPTGPKRWTEAFF. DNA for the CDR3: TGTGCCAGCTCACCAACAGGGCCCAAGCGGTGGACTGAAGCTTTCTTT.

The V gene is TRBV7-3, the J gene TRBJ2-1; D is perhaps TRBD1 (5 bases). The CDR3 is 15 residues long. With 5 bases removed from V and 5 bases from J, the gap between germline ends came to 16 bases. Germline CDR1 reads SGHTA; CDR2 reads FQGTGA. The CDR3 coding sequence is TGTGCCAGCAGCCTTGGCCAGCTAGGGGACAATGAGCAGTTCTTC. It specifies CASSLGQLGDNEQFF.

This chain joins TRBV7-3 and TRBJ2-5; no clear D gene. V lost 5 bases, J lost 1 base, and 11 bases lay in between. The CDR3 runs 14 residues. Per the germline V gene, CDR1 is SGHTA and CDR2 is FQGTGA. The DNA of the CDR3 is TGTGCCAGCAGCCGGACGGCACTCCAAGAGACCCAGTACTTC. It codes for CASSRTALQETQYF.

The chain is built from TRBV19 and TRBJ2-3, with 9 bases matching TRBD1. V shed 11 bases, J shed 3 bases, and the junction held 3 bases outside the gene matches. In germline, CDR1 is LNHDA, CDR2 SQIVND (reference sequence). CDR3 size: 12 residues. The CDR3 bases are TGTGCCGTAGGACAGGGGACAGATACGCAGTATTTT. Residues: CAVGQGTDTQYF.

J is TRBJ1-5 and V is TRBV19; D is perhaps TRBD1 (5 bases). The V gene's germline CDR1 is LNHDA and CDR2 SQIVND (reference sequence). V was clipped by 3 bases and J by 2 bases, with 14 bases between them. The CDR3 totals 16 residues. CDR3 bases: TGTGCCAGTAGTATGGGCGGGGCGGCGGGCAATCAGCCCCAGCATTTT. Translated: CASSMGGAAGNQPQHF.

The J gene is TRBJ2-2, the V gene TRBV11-2; 10 nucleotides align to TRBD2. The CDR3 totals 17 residues. V dropped 1 base and J dropped 7; count of bases not matched to a gene: 9. Germline loops: CDR1 SGHAT, CDR2 FQNNGV. CDR3 protein: CASSLVGLAGVGGELFF. As DNA, the CDR3 is TGTGCCAGCAGCTTAGTCGGGCTAGCGGGAGTTGGCGGGGAGCTGTTTTTT.

The J gene is TRBJ2-7, the V gene TRBV5-1, with D hard to call. Between the trimmed V and J ends, which lost 5 bases and 3 bases, there was a span of 6 bases. CDR3 length equals 11 residues. Germline assignment: CDR1 SGHRS and CDR2 YFSETQ. The CDR3 bases are TGCGCCAGCAGGGACGGCTACGAGCAGTACTTC. This codes for CASRDGYEQYF.

This sequence joins TRBV10-3 and TRBJ2-5, with unresolved D. CDR3 size: 13 residues. Trimming cost V 10 bases and J 1 base, with 13 bases left between them. Germline lookup yields CDR1 ENHRY and CDR2 SYGVKD. Here the CDR3 DNA reads TGTGCCACCCGCGAGCAAACCCAAGAGACCCAGTACTTC. Amino acids: CATREQTQETQYF.

The rearrangement links TRBV4-3 to TRBJ2-2; 11 positions agree with TRBD2. Losses at the gene ends were 3 bases for V and 0 bases for J; bases not matched to a gene: 3. Germline V CDR1 and CDR2: LGHNA, YSLEER. The CDR3 spans 17 residues. The DNA for the CDR3 is TGCGCCAGCAGCCAGGGACTAGCGGTTACGAACACCGGGGAGCTGTTTTTT. It codes for CASSQGLAVTNTGELFF.